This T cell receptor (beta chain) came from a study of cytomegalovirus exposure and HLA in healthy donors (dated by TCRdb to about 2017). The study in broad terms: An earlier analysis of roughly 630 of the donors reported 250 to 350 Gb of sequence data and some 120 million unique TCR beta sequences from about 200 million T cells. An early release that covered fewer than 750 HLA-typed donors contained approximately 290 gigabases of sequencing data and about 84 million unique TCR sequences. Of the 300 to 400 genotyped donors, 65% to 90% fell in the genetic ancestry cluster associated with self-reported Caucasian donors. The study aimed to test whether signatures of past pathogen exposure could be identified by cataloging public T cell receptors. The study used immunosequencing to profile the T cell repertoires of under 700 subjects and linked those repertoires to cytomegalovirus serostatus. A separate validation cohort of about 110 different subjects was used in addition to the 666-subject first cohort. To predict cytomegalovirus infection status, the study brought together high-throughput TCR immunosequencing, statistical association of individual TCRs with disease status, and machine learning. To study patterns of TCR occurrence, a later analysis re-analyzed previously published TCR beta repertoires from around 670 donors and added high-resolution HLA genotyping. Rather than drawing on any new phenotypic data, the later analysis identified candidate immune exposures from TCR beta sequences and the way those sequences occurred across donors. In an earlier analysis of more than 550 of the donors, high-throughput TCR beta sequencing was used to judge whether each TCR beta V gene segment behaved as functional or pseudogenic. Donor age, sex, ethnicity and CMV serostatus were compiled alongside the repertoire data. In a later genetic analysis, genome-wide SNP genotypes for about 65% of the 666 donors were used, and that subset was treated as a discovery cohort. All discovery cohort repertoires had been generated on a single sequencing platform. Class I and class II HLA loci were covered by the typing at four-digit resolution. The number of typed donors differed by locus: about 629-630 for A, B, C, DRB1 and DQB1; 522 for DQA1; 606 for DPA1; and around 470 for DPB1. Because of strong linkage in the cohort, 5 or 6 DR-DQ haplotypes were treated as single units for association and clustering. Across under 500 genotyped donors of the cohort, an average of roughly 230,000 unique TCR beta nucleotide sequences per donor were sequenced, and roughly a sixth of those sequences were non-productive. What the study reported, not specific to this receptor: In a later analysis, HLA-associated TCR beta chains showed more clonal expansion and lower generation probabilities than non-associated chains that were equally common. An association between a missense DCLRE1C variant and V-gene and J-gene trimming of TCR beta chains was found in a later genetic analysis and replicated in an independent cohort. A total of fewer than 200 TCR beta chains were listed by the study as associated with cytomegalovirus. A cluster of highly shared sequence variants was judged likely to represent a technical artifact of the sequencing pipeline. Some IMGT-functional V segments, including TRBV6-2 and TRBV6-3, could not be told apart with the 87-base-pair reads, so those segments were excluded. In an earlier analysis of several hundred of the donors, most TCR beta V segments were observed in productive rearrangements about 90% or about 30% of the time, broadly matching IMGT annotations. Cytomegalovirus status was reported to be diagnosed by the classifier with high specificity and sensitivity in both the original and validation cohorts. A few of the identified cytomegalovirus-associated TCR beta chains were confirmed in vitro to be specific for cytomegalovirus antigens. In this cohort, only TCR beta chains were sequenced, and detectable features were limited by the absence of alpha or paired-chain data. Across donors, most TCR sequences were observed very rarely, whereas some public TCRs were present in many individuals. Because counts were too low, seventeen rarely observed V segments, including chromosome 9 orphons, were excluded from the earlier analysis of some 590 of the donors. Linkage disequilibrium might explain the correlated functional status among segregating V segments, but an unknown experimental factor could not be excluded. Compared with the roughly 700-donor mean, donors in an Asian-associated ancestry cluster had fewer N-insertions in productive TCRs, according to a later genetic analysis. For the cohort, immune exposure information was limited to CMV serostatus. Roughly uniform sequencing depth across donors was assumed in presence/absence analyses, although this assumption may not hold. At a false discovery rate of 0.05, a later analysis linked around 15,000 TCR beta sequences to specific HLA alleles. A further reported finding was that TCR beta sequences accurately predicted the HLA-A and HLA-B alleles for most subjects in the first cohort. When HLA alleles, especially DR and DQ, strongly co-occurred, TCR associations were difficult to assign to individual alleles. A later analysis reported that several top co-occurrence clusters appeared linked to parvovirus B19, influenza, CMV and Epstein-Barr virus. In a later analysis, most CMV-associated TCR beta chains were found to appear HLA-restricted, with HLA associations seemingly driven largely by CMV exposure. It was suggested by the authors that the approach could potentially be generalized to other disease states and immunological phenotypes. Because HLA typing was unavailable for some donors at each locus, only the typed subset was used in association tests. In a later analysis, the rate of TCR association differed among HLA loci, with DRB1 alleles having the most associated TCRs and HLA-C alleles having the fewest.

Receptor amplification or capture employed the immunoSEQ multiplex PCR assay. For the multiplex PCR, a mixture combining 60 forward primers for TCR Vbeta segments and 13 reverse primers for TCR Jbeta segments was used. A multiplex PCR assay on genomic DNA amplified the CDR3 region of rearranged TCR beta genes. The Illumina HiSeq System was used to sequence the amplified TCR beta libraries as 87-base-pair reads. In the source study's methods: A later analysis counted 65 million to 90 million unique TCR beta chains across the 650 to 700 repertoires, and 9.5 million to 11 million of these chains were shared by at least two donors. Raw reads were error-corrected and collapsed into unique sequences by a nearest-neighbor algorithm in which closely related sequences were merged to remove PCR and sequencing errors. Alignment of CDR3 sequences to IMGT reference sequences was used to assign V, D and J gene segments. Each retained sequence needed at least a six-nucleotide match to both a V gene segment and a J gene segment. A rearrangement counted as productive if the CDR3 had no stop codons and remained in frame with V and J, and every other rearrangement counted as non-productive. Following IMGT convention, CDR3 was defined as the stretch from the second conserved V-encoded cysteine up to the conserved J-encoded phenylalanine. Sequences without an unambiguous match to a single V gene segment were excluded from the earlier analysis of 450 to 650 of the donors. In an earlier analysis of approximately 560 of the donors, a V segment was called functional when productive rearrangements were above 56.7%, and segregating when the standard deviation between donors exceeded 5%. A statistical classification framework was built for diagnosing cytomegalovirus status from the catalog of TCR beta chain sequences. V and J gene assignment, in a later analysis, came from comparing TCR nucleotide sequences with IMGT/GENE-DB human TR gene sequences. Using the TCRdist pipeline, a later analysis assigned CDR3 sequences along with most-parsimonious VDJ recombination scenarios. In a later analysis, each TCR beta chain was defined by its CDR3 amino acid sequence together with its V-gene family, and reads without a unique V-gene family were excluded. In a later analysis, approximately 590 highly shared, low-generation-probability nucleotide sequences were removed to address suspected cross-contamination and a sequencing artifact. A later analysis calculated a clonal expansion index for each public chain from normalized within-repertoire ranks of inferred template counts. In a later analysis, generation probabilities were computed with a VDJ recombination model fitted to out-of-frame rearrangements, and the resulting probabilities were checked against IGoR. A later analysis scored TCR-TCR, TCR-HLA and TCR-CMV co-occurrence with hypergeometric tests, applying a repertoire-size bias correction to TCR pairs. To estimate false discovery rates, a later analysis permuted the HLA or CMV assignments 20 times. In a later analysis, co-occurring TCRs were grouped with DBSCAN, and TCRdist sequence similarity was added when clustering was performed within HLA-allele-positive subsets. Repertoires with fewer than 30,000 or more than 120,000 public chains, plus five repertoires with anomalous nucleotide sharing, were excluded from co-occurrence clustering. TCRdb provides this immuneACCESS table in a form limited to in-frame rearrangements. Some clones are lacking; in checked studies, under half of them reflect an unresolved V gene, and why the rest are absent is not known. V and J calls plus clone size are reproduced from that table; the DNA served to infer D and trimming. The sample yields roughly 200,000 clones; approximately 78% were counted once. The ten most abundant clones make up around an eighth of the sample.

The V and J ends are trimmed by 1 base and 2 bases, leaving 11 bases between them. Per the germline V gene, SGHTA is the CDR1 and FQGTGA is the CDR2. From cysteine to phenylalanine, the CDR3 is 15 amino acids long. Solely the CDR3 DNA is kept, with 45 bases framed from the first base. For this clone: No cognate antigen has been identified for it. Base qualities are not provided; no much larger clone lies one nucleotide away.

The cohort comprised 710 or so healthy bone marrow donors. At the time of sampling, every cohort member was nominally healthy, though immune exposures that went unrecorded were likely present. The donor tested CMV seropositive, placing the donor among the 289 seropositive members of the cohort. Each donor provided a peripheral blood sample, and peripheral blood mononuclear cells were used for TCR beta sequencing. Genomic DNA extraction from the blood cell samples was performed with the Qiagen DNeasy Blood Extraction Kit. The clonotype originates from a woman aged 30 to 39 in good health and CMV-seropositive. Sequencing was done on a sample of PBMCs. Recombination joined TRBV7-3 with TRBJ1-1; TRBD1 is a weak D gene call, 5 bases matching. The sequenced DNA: TGTGCCAGCAGCTTAAACGGGGGAATTAACACTGAAGCTTTCTTT. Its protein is CASSLNGGINTEAFF.